What follows describes a single TCR beta chain. V was cut by 5 bases and J by 7 bases, with 27 bases left in between. CDR3 length: 18 residues. Germline CDR1 reads SEHNR; CDR2 reads FQNEAQ (reference sequence). This record comes from a study of hypomethylating agent response in myelodysplastic syndrome. Study background: Of patients, about 75% of the 11 got azacitidine and 3 of 11 decitabine. Of the myelodysplastic syndrome patients, under 10 were male, 2 female. Patients with neither complete response nor hematologic improvement were classed non-responders.

Some clones are missing from TCRdb's copy, which holds only in-frame ones; the method was immunoSEQ multiplex PCR. The sample holds about 3,100 clones, roughly 77% seen once. The analysis used unsorted bulk bone marrow, not T-cell subsets. Specimen: bone marrow, collected before or after starting hypomethylating agent treatment for myelodysplastic syndrome (not recorded which). This TCR was recovered from a human donor with myelodysplastic syndrome. V gene TRBV7-9 combines with J gene TRBJ2-1; the D call may be TRBD1 or TRBD2 (6 bases each). CDR3 residues: CASSPRTAGAFRGNEQFF. In DNA, the CDR3 is TGTGCCAGCAGCCCCCGCACCGCAGGGGCTTTCCGGGGGAATGAGCAGTTCTTC. Full variable domain (outside the CDR3, taken from reference TRBV7-9 and TRBJ2-1): DTGVSQNPRHKITKRGQNVTFRCDPISEHNRLYWYRQTLGQGPEFLTYFQNEAQLEKSRLLSDRFSAERPKGSFSTLEIQRTEQGDSAMYLCASSPRTAGAFRGNEQFFGPGTRLTVL.